The clone carrying this T cell receptor (beta chain) was detected a few times. Its target is not known. These data belong to a study of T cell repertoires in cytomegalovirus infection. The CDR3 runs 15 residues. The V segment lost 2 bases and the J segment 2 bases; nucleotides outside the gene matches: 6. Each CDR3 protein is one row after TCRdb ran MiXCR on the reads. This table holds some 920,000 distinct CDR3 sequences, under 40% found once. V usage is TRBV12-3 or TRBV12-4 and J usage is TRBJ2-7, with 7 bases lining up with TRBD1. This sample comprised cultured CD8+ T cells from PBMCs, obtained from culture after CMV antigen stimulation. The source is a human donor in good health (CMV status not recorded). Some clones in this sample may be carry-over from other donors' samples. CDR3 nucleotides: TGTGCCAGCAGTTTACGACCCGGGACAGCCTACGAGCAGTACTTC. It specifies CASSLRPGTAYEQYF.